One sample yielded the 8 T cell receptor beta chains listed below, sequenced in a study of blood T cell repertoires in COVID-19. Measured with immunoSEQ multiplex PCR; TCRdb has only the in-frame clones, and not every one. Of some 150,000 clones in the sample, 70% to 90% were seen once. Sequenced material: peripheral blood. These receptors were obtained from a woman aged 60-70 years with COVID-19, enrolled during active disease.

CDR3 DNA: TGTGCCAGCAGCCCCGGGACATTCTTGGGTCAGCCCCAGCATTTT. The encoded protein is CASSPGTFLGQPQHF. V and J are TRBV6-5 and TRBJ1-5; D possibly corresponds to TRBD1 (6 bases). Deletions cut 6 bases from V and 6 bases from J, with 18 bases between. CDR1 MNHEY and CDR2 SVGAGI come from the germline V gene. The CDR3 spans 15 residues.

Only a few counts were recorded for this clone. The V and J genes are TRBV19 and TRBJ2-2, with TRBD2 matching over 9 bases. Trimming cost V 7 bases and J 6 bases; bases outside gene matches: 9. Germline V lookup: CDR1 LNHDA, CDR2 SQIVND (reference sequence). CDR3 size: 15 residues. The CDR3 DNA is TGTGCCAGTACCCCTCTAGCGGGGCCCCCCGGGGAGCTGTTTTTT. Its protein is CASTPLAGPPGELFF.

The chain couples TRBV24-1 to TRBJ1-3; D ambiguous. CDR1 is KGHDR, CDR2 SFDVKD, per germline. The germline V and J ends were trimmed by 2 bases and 0 bases, with 10 bases remaining between them. The CDR3 totals 16 residues. The DNA of the CDR3 is TGTGCCACCAGTGATTCGTTCTCTCTCTCTGGAAACACCATATATTTT. It translates to CATSDSFSLSGNTIYF.

This clone has a single count. The chain links TRBV7-2 to TRBJ2-6, with TRBD2 as a possible D gene (7 bases). The germline V and J ends were trimmed by 5 bases and 4 bases, with 15 bases remaining between them. The CDR3 is 16 residues long. Per the germline V gene, CDR1 is SGHTA and CDR2 is FQGNSA. In nucleotides, the CDR3 is TGTGCCAGCAGCAGAGGGGGGACTATGGGGGCCAACGTCCTGACTTTC. Its translation: CASSRGGTMGANVLTF.

The chain couples TRBV6-2 or TRBV6-3 to TRBJ1-1; D remains ambiguous. This CDR3 region has 15 residues. V was pared by 10 bases and J by 3 bases, with 21 bases between. Germline V lookup: CDR1 MNHEY, CDR2 SVGEGT. The CDR3 nucleotides read TGTGCCACCAGCCCCACCCCCGCACGCGACACTGAAGCTTTCTTT. Translation: CATSPTPARDTEAFF.

The chain joins TRBV28 to TRBJ1-3, with D unresolved. Looked up from germline, CDR1 is MDHEN and CDR2 is SYDVKM. CDR3 size: 15 residues. Trimming left V 7 bases short and J 3 bases short, with 16 bases between. CDR3: CASTDGRSGGNTIYF. The CDR3 DNA follows: TGTGCCAGCACCGACGGTCGGTCAGGTGGAAACACCATATATTTT.

The J gene is TRBJ2-2, the V gene TRBV29-1; 7 nucleotides agree with TRBD1. Losses at the gene ends were 7 bases for V and 1 base for J; bases not matched to a gene: 12. Germline CDR1 is SQVTM and CDR2 is ANQGSEA. The CDR3 is 16 residues long. The chain's CDR3 is CSAGHDRERNTGELFF. The CDR3 bases are TGCAGCGCCGGCCACGACAGGGAGAGGAACACCGGGGAGCTGTTTTTT.

The chain combines TRBV19 with TRBJ2-7, with TRBD1 matching over 8 bases. The CDR3 spans 14 residues. J lost 2 bases, V lost 3 bases, and 3 bases had no gene match. From germline, CDR1 is LNHDA and CDR2 SQIVND (reference sequence). CDR3 residues: CASSMDRVPYEQYF. As DNA, the CDR3 is TGTGCCAGTAGTATGGACAGGGTTCCCTACGAGCAGTACTTC.